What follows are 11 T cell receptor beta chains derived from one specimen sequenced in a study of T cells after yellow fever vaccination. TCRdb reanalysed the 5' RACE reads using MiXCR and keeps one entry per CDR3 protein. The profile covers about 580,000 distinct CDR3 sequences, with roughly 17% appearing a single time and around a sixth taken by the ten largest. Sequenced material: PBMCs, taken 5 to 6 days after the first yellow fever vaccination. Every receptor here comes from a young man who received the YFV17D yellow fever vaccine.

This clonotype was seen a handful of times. Written as DNA, the CDR3 is TGTGCCAGCAGCTCCTTCGTAGCGGGGGGCCCCACCGGGGAGCTGTTTTTT. It translates to CASSSFVAGGPTGELFF. This sequence joins TRBV7-8 and TRBJ2-2, with 10 bases aligning to TRBD2. With 4 bases clipped from V and 4 bases from J, the junction kept 9 bases outside the gene matches. Germline V gene lookup returns CDR1 SGHVS and CDR2 FQNEAQ. This CDR3 comprises 17 residues.

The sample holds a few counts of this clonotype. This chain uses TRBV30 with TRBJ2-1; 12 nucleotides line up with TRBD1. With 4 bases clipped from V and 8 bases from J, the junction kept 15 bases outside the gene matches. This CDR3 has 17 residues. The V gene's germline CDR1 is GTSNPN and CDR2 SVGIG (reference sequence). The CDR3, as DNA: TGTGCCTGGAAGGGGCTGTACGGGACAGGGGGCGCCTATGAGCAGTTCTTC. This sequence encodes CAWKGLYGTGGAYEQFF.

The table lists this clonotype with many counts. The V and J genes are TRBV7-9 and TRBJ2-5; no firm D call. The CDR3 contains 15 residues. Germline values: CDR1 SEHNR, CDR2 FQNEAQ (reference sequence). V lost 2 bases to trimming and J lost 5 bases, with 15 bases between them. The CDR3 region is CASSLIGPERETQYF. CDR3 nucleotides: TGTGCCAGCAGCTTAATCGGCCCCGAGAGGGAGACCCAGTACTTC.

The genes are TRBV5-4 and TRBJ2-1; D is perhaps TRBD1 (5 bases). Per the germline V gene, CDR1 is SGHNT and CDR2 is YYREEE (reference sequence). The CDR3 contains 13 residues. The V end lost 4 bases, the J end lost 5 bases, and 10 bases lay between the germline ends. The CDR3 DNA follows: TGTGCCAGCAGCGTGACGACAGACAATGAGCAGTTCTTC. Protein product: CASSVTTDNEQFF. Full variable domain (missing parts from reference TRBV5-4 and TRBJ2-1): ETGVTQSPTHLIKTRGQQVTLRCSSQSGHNTVSWYQQALGQGPQFIFQYYREEENGRGNFPPRFSGLQFPNYSSELNVNALELDDSALYLCASSVTTDNEQFFGPGTRLTVL.

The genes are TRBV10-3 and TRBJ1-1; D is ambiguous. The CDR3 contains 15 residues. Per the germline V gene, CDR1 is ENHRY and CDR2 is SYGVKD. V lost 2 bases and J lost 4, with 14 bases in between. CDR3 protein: CAISEGAFEGTEAFF. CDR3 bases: TGTGCCATCAGTGAGGGAGCCTTCGAGGGCACTGAAGCTTTCTTT.

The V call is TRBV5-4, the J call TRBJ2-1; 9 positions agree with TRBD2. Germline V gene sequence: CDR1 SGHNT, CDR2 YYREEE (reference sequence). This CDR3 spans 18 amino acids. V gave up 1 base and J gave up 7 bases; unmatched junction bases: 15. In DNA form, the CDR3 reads TGTGCCAGCAGCTTGCTCGCCGATGGCGGGGGGGAATATAATGAGCAGTTCTTC. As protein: CASSLLADGGGEYNEQFF.

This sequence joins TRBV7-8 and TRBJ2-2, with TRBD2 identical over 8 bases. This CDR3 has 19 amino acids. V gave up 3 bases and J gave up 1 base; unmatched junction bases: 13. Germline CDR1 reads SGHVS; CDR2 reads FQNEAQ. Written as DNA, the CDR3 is TGTGCCAGCAGCTTCCCGATGGTAGCGGGGACGTGGAACACCGGGGAGCTGTTTTTT. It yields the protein CASSFPMVAGTWNTGELFF.

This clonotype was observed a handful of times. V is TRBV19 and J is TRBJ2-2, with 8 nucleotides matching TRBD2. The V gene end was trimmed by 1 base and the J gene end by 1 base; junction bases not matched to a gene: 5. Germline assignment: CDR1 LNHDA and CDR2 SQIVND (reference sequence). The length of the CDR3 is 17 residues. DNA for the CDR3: TGTGCCAGTAGTATAGGGATGCTAGCGGGGAACACCGGGGAGCTGTTTTTT. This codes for CASSIGMLAGNTGELFF.

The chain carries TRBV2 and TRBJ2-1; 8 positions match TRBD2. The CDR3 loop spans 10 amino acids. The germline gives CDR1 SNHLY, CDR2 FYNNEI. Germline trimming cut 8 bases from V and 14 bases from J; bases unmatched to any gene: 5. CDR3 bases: TGTGCCAGCTCAAGAGCGGGGGAGTTCTTC. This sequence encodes CASSRAGEFF.

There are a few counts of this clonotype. The chain's CDR3 is CASSQGVSNEQFF. The CDR3 DNA sequence: TGCGCCAGCAGCCAAGGCGTCAGTAATGAGCAGTTCTTC. This chain connects TRBV4-1 to TRBJ2-1, with D hard to call. V dropped 1 base and J dropped 7 bases, with 8 bases sitting between them. CDR1 is MGHRA, CDR2 YSYEKL, per germline. The CDR3 is 13 residues long.

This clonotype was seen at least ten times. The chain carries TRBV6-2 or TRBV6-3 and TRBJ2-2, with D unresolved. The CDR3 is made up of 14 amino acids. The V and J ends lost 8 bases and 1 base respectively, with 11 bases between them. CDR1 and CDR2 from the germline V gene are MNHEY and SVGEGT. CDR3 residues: CASRYHENTGELFF. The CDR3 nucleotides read TGTGCCAGCCGGTACCATGAGAACACCGGGGAGCTGTTTTTT.